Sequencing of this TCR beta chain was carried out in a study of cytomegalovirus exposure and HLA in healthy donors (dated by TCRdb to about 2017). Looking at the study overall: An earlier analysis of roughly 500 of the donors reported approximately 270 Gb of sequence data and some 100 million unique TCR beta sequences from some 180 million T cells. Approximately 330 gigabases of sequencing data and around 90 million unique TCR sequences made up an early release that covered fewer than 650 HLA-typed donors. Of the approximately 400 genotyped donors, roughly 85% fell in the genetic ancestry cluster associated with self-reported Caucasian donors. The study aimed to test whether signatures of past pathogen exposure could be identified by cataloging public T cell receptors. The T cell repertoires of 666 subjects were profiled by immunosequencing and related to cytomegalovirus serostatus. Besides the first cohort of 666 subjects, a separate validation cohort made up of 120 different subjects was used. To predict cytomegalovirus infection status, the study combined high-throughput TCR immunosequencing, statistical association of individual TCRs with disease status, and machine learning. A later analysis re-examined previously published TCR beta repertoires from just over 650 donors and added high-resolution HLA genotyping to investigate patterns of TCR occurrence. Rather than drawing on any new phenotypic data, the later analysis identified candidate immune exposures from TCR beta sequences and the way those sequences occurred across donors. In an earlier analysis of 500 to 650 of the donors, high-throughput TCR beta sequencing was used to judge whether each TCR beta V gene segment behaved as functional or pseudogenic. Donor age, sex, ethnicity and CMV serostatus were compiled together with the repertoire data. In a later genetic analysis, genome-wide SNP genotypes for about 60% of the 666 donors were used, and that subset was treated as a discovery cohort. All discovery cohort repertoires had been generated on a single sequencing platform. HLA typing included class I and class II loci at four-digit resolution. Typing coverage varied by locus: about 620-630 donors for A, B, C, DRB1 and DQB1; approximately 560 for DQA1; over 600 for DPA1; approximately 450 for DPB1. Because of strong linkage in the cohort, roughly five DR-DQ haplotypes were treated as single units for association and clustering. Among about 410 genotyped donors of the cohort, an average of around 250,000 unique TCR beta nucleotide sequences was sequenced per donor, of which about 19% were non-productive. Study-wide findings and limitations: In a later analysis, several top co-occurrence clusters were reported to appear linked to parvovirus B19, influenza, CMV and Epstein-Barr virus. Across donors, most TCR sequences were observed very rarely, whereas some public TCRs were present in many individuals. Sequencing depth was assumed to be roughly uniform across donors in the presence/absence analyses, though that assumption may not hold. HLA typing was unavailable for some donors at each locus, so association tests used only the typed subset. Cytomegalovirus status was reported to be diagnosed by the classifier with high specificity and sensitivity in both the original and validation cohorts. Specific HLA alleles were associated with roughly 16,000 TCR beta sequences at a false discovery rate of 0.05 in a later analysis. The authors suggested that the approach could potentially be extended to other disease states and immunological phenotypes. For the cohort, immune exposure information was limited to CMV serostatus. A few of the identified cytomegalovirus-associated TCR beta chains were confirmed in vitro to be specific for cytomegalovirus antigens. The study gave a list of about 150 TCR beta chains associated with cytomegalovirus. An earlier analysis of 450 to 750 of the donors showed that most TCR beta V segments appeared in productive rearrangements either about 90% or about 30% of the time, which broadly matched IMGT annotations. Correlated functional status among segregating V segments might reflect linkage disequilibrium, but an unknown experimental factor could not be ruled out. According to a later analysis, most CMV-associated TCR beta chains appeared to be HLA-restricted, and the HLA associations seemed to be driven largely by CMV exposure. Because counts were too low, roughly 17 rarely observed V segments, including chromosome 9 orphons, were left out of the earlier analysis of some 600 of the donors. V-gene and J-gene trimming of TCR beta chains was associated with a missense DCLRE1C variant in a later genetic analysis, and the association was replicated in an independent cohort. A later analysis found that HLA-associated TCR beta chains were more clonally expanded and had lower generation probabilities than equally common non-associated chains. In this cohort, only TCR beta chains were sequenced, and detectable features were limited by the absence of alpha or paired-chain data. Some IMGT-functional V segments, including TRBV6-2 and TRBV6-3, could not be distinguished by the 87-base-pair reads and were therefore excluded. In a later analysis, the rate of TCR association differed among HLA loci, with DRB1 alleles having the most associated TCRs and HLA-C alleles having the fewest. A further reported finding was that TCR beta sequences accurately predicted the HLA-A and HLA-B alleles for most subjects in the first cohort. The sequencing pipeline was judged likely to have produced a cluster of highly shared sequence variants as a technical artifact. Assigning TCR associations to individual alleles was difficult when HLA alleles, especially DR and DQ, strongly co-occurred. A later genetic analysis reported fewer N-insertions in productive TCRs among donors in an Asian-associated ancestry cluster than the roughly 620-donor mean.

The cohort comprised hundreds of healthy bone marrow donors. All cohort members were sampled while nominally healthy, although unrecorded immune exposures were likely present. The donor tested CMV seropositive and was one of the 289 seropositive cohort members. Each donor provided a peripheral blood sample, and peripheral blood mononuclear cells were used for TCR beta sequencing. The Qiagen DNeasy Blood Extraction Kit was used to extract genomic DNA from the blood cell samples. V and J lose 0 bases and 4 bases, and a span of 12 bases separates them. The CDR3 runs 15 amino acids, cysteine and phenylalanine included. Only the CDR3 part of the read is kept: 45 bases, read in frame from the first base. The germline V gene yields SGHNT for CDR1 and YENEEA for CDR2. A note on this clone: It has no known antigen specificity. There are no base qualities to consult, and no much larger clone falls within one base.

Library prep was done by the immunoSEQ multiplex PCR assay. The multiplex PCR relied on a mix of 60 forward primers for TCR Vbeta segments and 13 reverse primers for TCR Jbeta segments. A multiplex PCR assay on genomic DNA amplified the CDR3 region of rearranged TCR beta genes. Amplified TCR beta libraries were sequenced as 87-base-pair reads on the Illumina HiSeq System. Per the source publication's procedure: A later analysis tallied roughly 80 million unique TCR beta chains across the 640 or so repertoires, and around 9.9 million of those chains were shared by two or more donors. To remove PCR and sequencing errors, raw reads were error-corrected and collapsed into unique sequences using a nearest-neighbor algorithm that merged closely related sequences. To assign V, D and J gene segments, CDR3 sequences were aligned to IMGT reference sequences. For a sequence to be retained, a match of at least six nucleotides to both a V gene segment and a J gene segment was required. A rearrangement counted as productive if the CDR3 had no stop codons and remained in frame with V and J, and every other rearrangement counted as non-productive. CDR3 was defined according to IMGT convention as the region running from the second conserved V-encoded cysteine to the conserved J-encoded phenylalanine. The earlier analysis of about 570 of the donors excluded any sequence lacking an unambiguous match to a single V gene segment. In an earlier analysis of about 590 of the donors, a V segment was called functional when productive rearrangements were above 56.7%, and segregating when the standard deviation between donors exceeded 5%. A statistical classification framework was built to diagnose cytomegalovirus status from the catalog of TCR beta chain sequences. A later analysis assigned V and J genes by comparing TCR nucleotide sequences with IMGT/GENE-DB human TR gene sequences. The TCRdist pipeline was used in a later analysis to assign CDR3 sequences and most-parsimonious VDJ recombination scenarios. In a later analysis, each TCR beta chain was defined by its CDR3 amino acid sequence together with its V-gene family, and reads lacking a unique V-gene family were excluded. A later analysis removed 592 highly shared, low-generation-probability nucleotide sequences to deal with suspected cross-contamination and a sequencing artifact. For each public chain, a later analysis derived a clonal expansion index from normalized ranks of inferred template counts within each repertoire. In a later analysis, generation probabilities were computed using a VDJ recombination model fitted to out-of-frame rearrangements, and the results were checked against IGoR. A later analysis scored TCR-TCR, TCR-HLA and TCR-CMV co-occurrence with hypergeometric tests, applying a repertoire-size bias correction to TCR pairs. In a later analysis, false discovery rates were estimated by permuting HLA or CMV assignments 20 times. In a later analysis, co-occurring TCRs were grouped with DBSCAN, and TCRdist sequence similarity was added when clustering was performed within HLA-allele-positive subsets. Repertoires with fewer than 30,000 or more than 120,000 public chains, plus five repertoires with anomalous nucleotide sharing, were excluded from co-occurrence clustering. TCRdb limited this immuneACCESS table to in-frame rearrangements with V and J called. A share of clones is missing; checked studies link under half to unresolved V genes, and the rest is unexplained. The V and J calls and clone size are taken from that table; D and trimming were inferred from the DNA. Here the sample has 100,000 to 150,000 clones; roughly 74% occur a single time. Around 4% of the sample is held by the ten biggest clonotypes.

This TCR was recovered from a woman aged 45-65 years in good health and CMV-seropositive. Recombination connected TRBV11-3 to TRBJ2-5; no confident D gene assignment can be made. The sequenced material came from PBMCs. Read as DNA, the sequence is TGTGCCAGCAGCTTAGACAGCCGAGGTAGAGAGACCCAGTACTTC. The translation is CASSLDSRGRETQYF.